This T cell receptor beta chain was documented in a study of control samples from healthy donors and cancer patients (dated by TCRdb to 2018 to 2020). As concerns this clone: The specificity of this receptor is unknown. Qualities for individual bases were not recorded, and no much larger clone is one base off.

The library was obtained by the immunoSEQ multiplex PCR assay. TCRdb holds this immuneACCESS table with in-frame rearrangements only. Some clones are missing; in checked studies, unresolved V genes explain under half, and the rest has no known cause. The sample data list 80,000 to 100,000 clones, and 85% to 90% of these were observed just once. 13% to 15% of the sample comes from the top ten. In the germline V gene, CDR1 corresponds to SGHAT and CDR2 to FQNNGV. The CDR3 goes from the cysteine to the phenylalanine over 13 residues. The kept DNA is CDR3 alone, 39 bases in frame from the first base. V lost 3 bases and J lost 2 bases; the stretch between them is 7 bases long.

This chain joins TRBV11-2 to TRBJ2-5; no D segment can be confidently identified. This TCR came from a man aged 25 to 40 in good health. The specimen sequenced was blood. The CDR3 is CASSFNSQETQYF. The DNA sequence is TGTGCCAGCAGCTTTAATTCTCAAGAGACCCAGTACTTC.